The 16 T cell receptor beta chains presented below share a single source sample, sequenced in a study of cytomegalovirus exposure and HLA in healthy donors. The PCR contained 60 Vbeta and 13 Jbeta primers. Produced via immunoSEQ multiplex PCR; TCRdb's table is partial and in-frame only. The sample yields more than 150,000 clones, 82% seen once. The sequenced sample consisted of PBMCs. Receptor source: a woman in her forties or fifties in good health and CMV-seropositive.

This clone was observed a handful of times. V usage is TRBV6-4 and J usage is TRBJ2-1; 9 positions match TRBD2. Germline CDR1 reads MRHNA; CDR2 reads SNTAGT. The CDR3 spans 18 residues. The V gene end was trimmed by 6 bases and the J gene end by 5 bases; junction bases not matched to a gene: 17. In DNA, the CDR3 is TGTGCCAGCAGCTTCGATCCGCCAGGAGCGGGGGGAAACAATGAGCAGTTCTTC. Its translation: CASSFDPPGAGGNNEQFF.

This clone came up once. The gene calls are TRBV6-1 and TRBJ2-7; TRBD2 aligns across 11 bases. The CDR3 covers 15 residues. J was trimmed by 2 bases and V by 7 bases; bases with no gene match: 7. Germline loops: CDR1 MNHNS, CDR2 SASEGT. CDR3 protein: CASTPTSGGTYEQYF. The CDR3 region has the DNA TGTGCCAGCACCCCCACTAGCGGGGGAACCTACGAGCAGTACTTC.

The chain has TRBV25-1 and TRBJ2-3; 11 bases are a match to TRBD1. There are 16 residues in the CDR3. The trim removed 3 bases at V and 3 bases at J, leaving 5 bases unmatched. Germline assignment: CDR1 MGHDK and CDR2 SYGVNS. The CDR3 sequence is CASSDGQGAWTDTQYF. The CDR3 DNA sequence: TGTGCCAGCAGTGACGGACAGGGGGCTTGGACAGATACGCAGTATTTT.

This sequence joins TRBV2 and TRBJ2-3; 7 positions agree with TRBD1. The V and J ends lost 2 bases and 3 bases, in that order; junction bases with no gene match: 5. CDR3 length: 15 residues. In germline, CDR1 is SNHLY, CDR2 FYNNEI. Here the CDR3 reads CASSEQGVNTDTQYF. In DNA, the CDR3 is TGTGCCAGCAGTGAACAGGGGGTGAATACAGATACGCAGTATTTT.

The V call is TRBV6-1, the J call TRBJ2-2, with 9 bases fitting TRBD2. The germline gives CDR1 MNHNS, CDR2 SASEGT. This CDR3 is 15 amino acids long. V shed 2 bases and J 7 bases; nucleotides not matched to a gene: 5. CDR3 sequence: CASSEKRGANGELFF. The CDR3 DNA reads as TGTGCCAGCAGTGAAAAGCGGGGGGCTAACGGGGAGCTGTTTTTT.

The chain has TRBV6-1 and TRBJ1-2; 10 nucleotides line up with TRBD1. The CDR3 loop spans 15 amino acids. The V and J ends lost 6 bases and 4 bases, in that order; junction bases with no gene match: 8. The germline V gene has CDR1 MNHNS and CDR2 SASEGT. CDR3 amino acids: CASRTGTGEPYGYTF. The CDR3 nucleotides are TGTGCCAGCAGGACCGGGACAGGGGAGCCCTATGGCTACACCTTC.

This chain connects TRBV7-2 to TRBJ2-3; D remains unclear. Deletions cut 0 bases from V and 4 bases from J, with 11 bases between. This CDR3 has 15 residues. Germline V lookup: CDR1 SGHTA, CDR2 FQGNSA. The chain's CDR3 is CASSLAGILADTQYF. The CDR3 DNA reads as TGTGCCAGCAGCTTAGCGGGCATACTGGCAGATACGCAGTATTTT.

CDR3 loop: CASSTQGGVRYEQFF. CDR3 DNA: TGTGCCAGCAGCACCCAAGGGGGGGTACGGTACGAGCAGTTCTTC. V usage is TRBV14 and J usage is TRBJ2-1; tentatively, D is TRBD2 (7 bases). The V end lost 5 bases, the J end lost 10 bases, and 21 bases lay between the germline ends. Germline V gene sequence: CDR1 SGHDN, CDR2 FVKESK. This CDR3 contains 15 residues.

V is TRBV27 and J is TRBJ1-1; TRBD1 matches at 8 bases. Germline V lookup: CDR1 MNHEY, CDR2 SMNVEV (reference sequence). The CDR3 has 14 amino acids. The ends lost 5 bases at V and 3 bases at J; junction bases unmatched: 5. The CDR3 spells CASSPDRADTEAFF. CDR3 in DNA: TGTGCCAGCAGTCCGGACAGGGCGGACACTGAAGCTTTCTTT.

The J gene is TRBJ1-3, the V gene TRBV7-6; D unresolved. CDR3 length equals 13 residues. The V gene lost 0 bases and the J gene lost 7 bases, with 7 bases spanning the gap. From germline, CDR1 is SGHVS and CDR2 FNYEAQ. The CDR3 is CASSLASGNTIYF. The CDR3 region has the DNA TGTGCCAGCAGCTTAGCCTCCGGGAACACCATATATTTT.

V usage is TRBV11-2 and J usage is TRBJ2-1, with 9 nucleotides matching TRBD1. CDR3 size: 15 residues. Germline V gives CDR1 SGHAT, CDR2 FQNNGV. After removal of 4 bases from V and 6 bases from J, the junction contained 7 bases not matched to a gene. The CDR3 sequence: CASSSPRGQGNEQFF. The CDR3 nucleotides are TGTGCCAGCAGCTCGCCAAGGGGACAGGGCAATGAGCAGTTCTTC.

The chain employs TRBV15 and TRBJ1-2, with 7 bases aligning to TRBD1. The CDR3 is 14 residues long. V lost 5 bases and J lost 4; bases outside the gene matches: 7. The germline V gene has CDR1 LNHNV and CDR2 YYDKDF (reference sequence). CDR3 in amino acids: CATSVRQGVYGYTF. The CDR3 DNA follows: TGTGCCACCAGCGTACGGCAGGGGGTCTATGGCTACACCTTC.

This clone was detected only a few times. The chain combines TRBV7-8 with TRBJ2-7; tentatively, D is TRBD1 (6 bases). The CDR3 covers 14 residues. The V gene lost 1 base and the J gene lost 4 bases, with 11 bases spanning the gap. Germline-derived CDR1 and CDR2 are SGHVS and FQNEAQ. This CDR3 reads CASSLGQDHYEQYF. The CDR3 DNA follows: TGTGCCAGCAGCTTAGGACAGGATCATTACGAGCAGTACTTC.

J is TRBJ1-1 and V is TRBV6-5; TRBD1 is a possible D gene (6 bases). V was trimmed by 4 bases and J by 6 bases, leaving 21 bases between them. Germline CDR1 and CDR2: MNHEY and SVGAGI. This CDR3 is built from 16 residues. CDR3 loop: CASSSERGTSGAEAFF. The CDR3 nucleotides are TGTGCCAGCAGTTCCGAGAGGGGGACGAGTGGTGCTGAAGCTTTCTTT.

The genes are TRBV5-1 and TRBJ1-2; the match to TRBD1 covers 7 bases. The V gene end was trimmed by 0 bases and the J gene end by 1 base; junction bases not matched to a gene: 3. The CDR3 is made up of 15 amino acids. CDR1 is SGHRS and CDR2 is YFSETQ in the germline V gene. This CDR3 reads CASSLDWDSNYGYTF. The CDR3 coding sequence is TGCGCCAGCAGCTTGGACTGGGACAGTAACTATGGCTACACCTTC.

This CDR3 is CASSIATLAGGKEPQHF. Written as DNA, the CDR3 is TGTGCCAGTAGTATAGCGACACTGGCGGGGGGCAAGGAGCCCCAGCATTTT. V usage is TRBV19 and J usage is TRBJ1-5; D may be TRBD1 (6 bases). Looked up from germline, CDR1 is LNHDA and CDR2 is SQIVND (reference sequence). This CDR3 comprises 17 residues. Trimming took 1 base from V and 8 from J, leaving 21 bases between them.